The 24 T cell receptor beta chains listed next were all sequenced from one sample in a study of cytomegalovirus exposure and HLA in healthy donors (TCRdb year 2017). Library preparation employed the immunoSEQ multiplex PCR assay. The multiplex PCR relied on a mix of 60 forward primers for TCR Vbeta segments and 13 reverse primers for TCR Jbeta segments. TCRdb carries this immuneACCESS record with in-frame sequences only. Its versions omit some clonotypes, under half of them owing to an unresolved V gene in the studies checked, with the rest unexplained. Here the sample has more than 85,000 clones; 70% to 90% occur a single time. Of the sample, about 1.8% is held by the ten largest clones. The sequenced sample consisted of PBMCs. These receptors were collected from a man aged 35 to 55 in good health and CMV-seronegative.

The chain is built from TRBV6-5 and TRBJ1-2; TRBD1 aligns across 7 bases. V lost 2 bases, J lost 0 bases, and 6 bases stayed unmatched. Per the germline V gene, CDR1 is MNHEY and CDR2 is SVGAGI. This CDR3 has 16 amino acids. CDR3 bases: TGTGCCAGCAGTTACGGGCTGACAGGGCCTAACTATGGCTACACCTTC. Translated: CASSYGLTGPNYGYTF.

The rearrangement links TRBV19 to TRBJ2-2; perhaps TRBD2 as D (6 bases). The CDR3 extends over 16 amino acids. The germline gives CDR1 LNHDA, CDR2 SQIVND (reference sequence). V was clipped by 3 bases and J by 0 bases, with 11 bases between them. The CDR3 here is CASSISGLPNTGELFF. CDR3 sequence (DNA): TGTGCCAGTAGTATTTCGGGACTCCCGAACACCGGGGAGCTGTTTTTT.

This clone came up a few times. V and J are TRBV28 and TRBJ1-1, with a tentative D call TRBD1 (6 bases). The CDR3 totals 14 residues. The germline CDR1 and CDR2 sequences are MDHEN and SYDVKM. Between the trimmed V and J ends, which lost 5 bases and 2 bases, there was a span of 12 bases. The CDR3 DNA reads TGTGCCAGCAGTCCCCCGGACAGTAACACTGAAGCTTTCTTT. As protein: CASSPPDSNTEAFF.

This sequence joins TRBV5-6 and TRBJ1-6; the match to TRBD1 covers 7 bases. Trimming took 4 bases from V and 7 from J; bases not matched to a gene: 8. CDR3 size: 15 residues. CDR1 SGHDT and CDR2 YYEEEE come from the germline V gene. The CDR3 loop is CASSPETGLNSPLHF. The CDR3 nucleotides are TGTGCCAGCAGCCCCGAGACAGGGTTGAATTCACCCCTCCACTTT.

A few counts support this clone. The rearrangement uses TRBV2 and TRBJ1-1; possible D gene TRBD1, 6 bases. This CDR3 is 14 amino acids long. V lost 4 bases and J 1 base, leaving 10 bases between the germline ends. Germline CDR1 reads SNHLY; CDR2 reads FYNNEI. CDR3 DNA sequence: TGTGCCAGCAGTGGGGGGCCCGAGAACACTGAAGCTTTCTTT. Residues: CASSGGPENTEAFF.

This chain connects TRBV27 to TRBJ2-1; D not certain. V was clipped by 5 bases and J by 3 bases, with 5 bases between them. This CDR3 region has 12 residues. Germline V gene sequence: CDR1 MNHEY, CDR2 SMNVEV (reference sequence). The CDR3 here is CASSPNYNEQFF. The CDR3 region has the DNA TGTGCCAGCAGTCCCAACTACAATGAGCAGTTCTTC.

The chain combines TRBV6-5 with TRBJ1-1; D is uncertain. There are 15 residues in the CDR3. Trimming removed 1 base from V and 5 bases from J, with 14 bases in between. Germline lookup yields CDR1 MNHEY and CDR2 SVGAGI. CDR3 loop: CASSYYGISGTEAFF. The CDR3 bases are TGTGCCAGCAGTTACTACGGGATCTCTGGGACTGAAGCTTTCTTT.

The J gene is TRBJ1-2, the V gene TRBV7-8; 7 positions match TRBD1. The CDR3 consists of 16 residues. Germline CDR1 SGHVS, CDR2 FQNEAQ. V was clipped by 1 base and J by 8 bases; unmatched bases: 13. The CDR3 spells CASSLGNRGRREGYTF. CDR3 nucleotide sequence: TGTGCCAGCAGCTTAGGGAACAGGGGCCGTCGCGAGGGCTACACCTTC. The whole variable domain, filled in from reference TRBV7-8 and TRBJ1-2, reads GAGVSQSPRYKVAKRGQDVALRCDPISGHVSLFWYQQALGQGPEFLTYFQNEAQLDKSGLPSDRFFAERPEGSVSTLKIQRTQQEDSAVYLCASSLGNRGRREGYTFGSGTRLTVV.

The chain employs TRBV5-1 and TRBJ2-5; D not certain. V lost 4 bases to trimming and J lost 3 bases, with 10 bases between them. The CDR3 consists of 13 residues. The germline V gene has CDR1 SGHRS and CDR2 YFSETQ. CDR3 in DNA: TGCGCCAGCAGCAGCCAGACAAAAGAGACCCAGTACTTC. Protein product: CASSSQTKETQYF.

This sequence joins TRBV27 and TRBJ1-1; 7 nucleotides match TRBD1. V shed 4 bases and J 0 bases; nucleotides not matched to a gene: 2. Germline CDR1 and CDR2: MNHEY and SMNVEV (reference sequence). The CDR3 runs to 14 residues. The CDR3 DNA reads TGTGCCAGCAGTTACAGGGGCTTGAACACTGAAGCTTTCTTT. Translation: CASSYRGLNTEAFF.

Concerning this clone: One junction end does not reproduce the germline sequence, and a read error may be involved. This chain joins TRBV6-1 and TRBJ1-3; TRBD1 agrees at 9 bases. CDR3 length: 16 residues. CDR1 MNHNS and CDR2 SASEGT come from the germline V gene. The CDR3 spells CVSRESPDRGRNTIYF. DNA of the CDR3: TGTGTCAGCAGAGAATCCCCGGACAGGGGAAGGAACACCATATATTTT.

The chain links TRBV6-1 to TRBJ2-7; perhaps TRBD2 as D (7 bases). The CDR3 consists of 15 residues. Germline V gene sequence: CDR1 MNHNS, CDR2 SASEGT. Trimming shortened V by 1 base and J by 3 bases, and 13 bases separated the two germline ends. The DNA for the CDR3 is TGTGCCAGCAGTGAAGGCGGGGGCCTTATCTACGAGCAGTACTTC. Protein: CASSEGGGLIYEQYF.

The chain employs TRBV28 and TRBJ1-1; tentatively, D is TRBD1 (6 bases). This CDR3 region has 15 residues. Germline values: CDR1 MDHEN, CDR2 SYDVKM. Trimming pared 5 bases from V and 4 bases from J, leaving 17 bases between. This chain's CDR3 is CASSGRGILGTEAFF. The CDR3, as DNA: TGTGCCAGCAGTGGAAGGGGGATTTTGGGCACTGAAGCTTTCTTT. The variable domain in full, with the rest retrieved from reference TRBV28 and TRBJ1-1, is DVKVTQSSRYLVKRTGEKVFLECVQDMDHENMFWYRQDPGLGLRLIYFSYDVKMKEKGDIPEGYSVSREKKERFSLILESASTNQTSMYLCASSGRGILGTEAFFGQGTRLTVV.

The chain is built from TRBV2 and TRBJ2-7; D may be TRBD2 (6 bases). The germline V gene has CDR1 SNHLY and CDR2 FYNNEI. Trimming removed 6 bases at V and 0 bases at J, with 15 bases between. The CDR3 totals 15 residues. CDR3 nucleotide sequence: TGTGCCAGCAGCCAGGGACTGGGGTTCTCCTACGAGCAGTACTTC. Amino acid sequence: CASSQGLGFSYEQYF.

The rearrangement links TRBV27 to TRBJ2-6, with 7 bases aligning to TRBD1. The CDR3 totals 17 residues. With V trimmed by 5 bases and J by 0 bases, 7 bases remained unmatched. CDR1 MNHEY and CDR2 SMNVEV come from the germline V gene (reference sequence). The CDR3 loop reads CASSRGQRFSGANVLTF. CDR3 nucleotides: TGTGCCAGCAGTCGGGGACAGCGATTCTCTGGGGCCAACGTCCTGACTTTC.

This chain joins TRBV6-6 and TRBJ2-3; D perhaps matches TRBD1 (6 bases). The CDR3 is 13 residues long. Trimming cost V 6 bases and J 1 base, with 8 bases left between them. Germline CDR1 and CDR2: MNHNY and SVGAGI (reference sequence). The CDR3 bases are TGTGCCAGCAGGCGGACAGGCACAGATACGCAGTATTTT. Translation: CASRRTGTDTQYF.

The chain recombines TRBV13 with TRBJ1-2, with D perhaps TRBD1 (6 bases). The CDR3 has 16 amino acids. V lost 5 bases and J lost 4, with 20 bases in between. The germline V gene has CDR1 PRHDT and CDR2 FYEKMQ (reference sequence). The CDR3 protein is CASSEADQGNLYGYTF. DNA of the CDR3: TGTGCCAGCAGCGAAGCAGACCAGGGGAACCTCTATGGCTACACCTTC.

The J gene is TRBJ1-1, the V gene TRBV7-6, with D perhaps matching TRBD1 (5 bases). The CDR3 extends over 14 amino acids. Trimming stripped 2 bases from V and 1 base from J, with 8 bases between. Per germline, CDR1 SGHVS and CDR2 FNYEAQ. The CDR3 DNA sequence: TGTGCCAGCAGCTTACAGGGCCGGAACACTGAAGCTTTCTTT. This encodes CASSLQGRNTEAFF.

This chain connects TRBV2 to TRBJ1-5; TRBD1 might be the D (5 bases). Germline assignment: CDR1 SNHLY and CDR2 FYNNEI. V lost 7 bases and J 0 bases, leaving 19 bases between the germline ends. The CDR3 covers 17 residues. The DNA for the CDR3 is TGTGCCAGCAAGACCGGGGGAAAAGTTCATAGCAATCAGCCCCAGCATTTT. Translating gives CASKTGGKVHSNQPQHF. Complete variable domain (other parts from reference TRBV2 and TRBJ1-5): EPEVTQTPSHQVTQMGQEVILRCVPISNHLYFYWYRQILGQKVEFLVSFYNNEISEKSEIFDDQFSVERPDGSNFTLKIRSTKLEDSAMYFCASKTGGKVHSNQPQHFGDGTRLSIL.

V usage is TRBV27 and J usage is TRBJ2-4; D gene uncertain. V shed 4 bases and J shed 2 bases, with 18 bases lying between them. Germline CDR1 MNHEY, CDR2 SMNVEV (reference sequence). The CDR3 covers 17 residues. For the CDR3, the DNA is TGTGCCAGCAGTTCCCGAGGATTACTCGGAACCAAAAACATTCAGTACTTC. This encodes CASSSRGLLGTKNIQYF.

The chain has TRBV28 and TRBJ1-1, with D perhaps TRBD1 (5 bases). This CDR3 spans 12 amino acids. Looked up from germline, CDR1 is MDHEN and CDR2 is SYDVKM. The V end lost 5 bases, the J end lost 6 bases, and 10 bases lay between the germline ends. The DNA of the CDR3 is TGTGCCAGCAGTCCAGGGTTCTCTGAAGCTTTCTTT. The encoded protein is CASSPGFSEAFF.

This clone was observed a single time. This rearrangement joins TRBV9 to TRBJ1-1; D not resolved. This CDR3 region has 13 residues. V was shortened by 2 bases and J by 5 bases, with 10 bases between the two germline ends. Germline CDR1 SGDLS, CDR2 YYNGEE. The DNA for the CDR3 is TGTGCCAGCAGCGTTAATGTGAGGACTGAAGCTTTCTTT. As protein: CASSVNVRTEAFF.

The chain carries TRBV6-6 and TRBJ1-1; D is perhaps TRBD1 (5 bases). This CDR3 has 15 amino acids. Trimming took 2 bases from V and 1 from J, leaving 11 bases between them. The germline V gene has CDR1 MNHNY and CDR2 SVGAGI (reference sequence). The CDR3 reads CASSYPGISNTEAFF. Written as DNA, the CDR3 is TGTGCCAGCAGTTACCCAGGGATCTCGAACACTGAAGCTTTCTTT.

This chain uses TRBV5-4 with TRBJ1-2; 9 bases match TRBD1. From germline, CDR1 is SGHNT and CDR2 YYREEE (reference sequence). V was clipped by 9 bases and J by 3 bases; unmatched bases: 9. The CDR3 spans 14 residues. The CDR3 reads CATRQTGGDYGYTF. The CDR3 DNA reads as TGTGCCACCCGCCAAACAGGGGGCGACTATGGCTACACCTTC.